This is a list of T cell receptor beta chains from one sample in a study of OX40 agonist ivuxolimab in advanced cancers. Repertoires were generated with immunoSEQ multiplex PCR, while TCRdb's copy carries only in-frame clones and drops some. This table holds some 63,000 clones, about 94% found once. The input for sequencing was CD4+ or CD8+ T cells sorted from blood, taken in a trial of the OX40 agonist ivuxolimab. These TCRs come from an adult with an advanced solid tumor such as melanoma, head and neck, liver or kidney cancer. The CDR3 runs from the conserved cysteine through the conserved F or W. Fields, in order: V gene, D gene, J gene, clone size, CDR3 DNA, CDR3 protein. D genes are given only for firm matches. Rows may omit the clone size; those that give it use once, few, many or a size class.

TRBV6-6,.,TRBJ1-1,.,TGTGCCAGCAGTCAACTACCCGGGACCTACACTGAAGCTTTCTTT,CASSQLPGTYTEAFF
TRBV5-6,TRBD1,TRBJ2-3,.,TGTGCCAGCAGCCTCGGACAGGTTCTCGATACGCAGTATTTT,CASSLGQVLDTQYF
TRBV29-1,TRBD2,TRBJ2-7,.,TGCAGCGTCGAGACAGCGGGAGCGTTCTCCTACGAGCAGTACTTC,CSVETAGAFSYEQYF
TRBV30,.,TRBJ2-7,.,TGTGCCTGGAGAGCTCCGGGGGCCTCCTACGAGCAGTACTTC,CAWRAPGASYEQYF
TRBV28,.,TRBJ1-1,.,TGTGCCAGCAGTTTGGGGGGAAACACTGAAGCTTTCTTT,CASSLGGNTEAFF
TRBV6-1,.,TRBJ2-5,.,TGTGCCAGCAGTGGGTTAACAGGGACACTCCAAGAGACCCAGTACTTC,CASSGLTGTLQETQYF
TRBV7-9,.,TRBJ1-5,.,TGTGCCAGCAGCTTAGGAGGTTATCAGCCCCAGCATTTT,CASSLGGYQPQHF
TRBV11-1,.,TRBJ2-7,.,TGTGCCAGCAGCTTATCCCTGGACTACGAGCAGTACTTC,CASSLSLDYEQYF
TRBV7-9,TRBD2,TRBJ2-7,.,TGTGCCAGCAGCTCCGGGACTAACGAGCAGTACTTC,CASSSGTNEQYF
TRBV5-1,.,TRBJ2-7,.,TGCGCCAGCAGCTTGGGACAACGTTCTTCCTCCTACGAGCAGTACTTC,CASSLGQRSSSYEQYF
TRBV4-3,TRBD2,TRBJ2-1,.,TGCGCCAGCAGCCCAGGGAGGATTAGCGGGAGTGAAACCTACAATGAGCAGTTCTTC,CASSPGRISGSETYNEQFF
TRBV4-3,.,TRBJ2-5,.,TGCGCCAGCGGCAGGGGTAGGACGGAGACCCAGTACTTC,CASGRGRTETQYF
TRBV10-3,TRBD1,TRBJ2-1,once,TGTGCCATCAGTGGGCCGGGACAGGGGGCCAATGAGCAGTTCTTC,CAISGPGQGANEQFF
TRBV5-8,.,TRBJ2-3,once,TGTGCCAGCAGCTTGGAGGGCTACACAGATACGCAGTATTTT,CASSLEGYTDTQYF